The 16 T cell receptor beta chains given below trace back to one sample, sequenced in a study of shared clonotypes between healthy human individuals. Using immunoSEQ multiplex PCR, the repertoire was profiled, and TCRdb retains in-frame clones only, with some absent. The top ten hold nearly 0.065% of the sample, which has around 510,000 clones, about 96% seen once. The sequencing sample was made of naive CD4+ T cells sorted from blood. Subset indicated: CD45RA+ positively selected. Receptor source: a woman between 25 and 40 years old in good health.

V gene TRBV10-3 combines with J gene TRBJ2-1; 10 nucleotides match TRBD2. The length of the CDR3 is 14 residues. Germline-derived CDR1 and CDR2 are ENHRY and SYGVKD. V dropped 9 bases and J dropped 5; count of bases not matched to a gene: 7. CDR3: CAMGGTSGNNEQFF. CDR3 nucleotide sequence: TGTGCCATGGGTGGCACTAGCGGGAACAATGAGCAGTTCTTC.

This sequence joins TRBV5-4 and TRBJ2-7, with a weak D call TRBD2 (6 bases). V was trimmed by 3 bases and J by 2 bases, leaving 12 bases between them. CDR1 SGHNT and CDR2 YYREEE come from the germline V gene (reference sequence). This CDR3 has 14 amino acids. CDR3 in DNA: TGTGCCAGCAGCTCGGGACTGAGGACCTACGAGCAGTACTTC. Its translation: CASSSGLRTYEQYF.

The chain has TRBV29-1 and TRBJ2-7, with D perhaps matching TRBD1 or TRBD2 (5 bases each). This CDR3 is built from 15 residues. V lost 4 bases, J lost 3 bases, and 19 bases lay in between. CDR1 SQVTM and CDR2 ANQGSEA come from the germline V gene. This CDR3 is CSVVDRGRTYYEQYF. The CDR3 nucleotides are TGCAGCGTTGTTGATAGGGGACGCACCTACTACGAGCAGTACTTC.

This clone was recorded only once. The rearrangement links TRBV7-9 to TRBJ2-1, with TRBD2 as a possible D gene (5 bases). This CDR3 is 11 amino acids long. Trimming shortened V by 5 bases and J by 12 bases, and 11 bases separated the two germline ends. The germline V gene has CDR1 SEHNR and CDR2 FQNEAQ (reference sequence). The CDR3: CASSAGEGQFF. DNA of the CDR3: TGTGCCAGCAGCGCCGGAGAGGGGCAGTTCTTC.

The J gene is TRBJ1-1, the V gene TRBV5-4; weak D call: TRBD1 (6 bases). The germline V and J ends were trimmed by 3 bases and 3 bases, with 12 bases remaining between them. Germline values: CDR1 SGHNT, CDR2 YYREEE (reference sequence). The CDR3 runs to 14 residues. Here the CDR3 reads CASSSGTHYTEAFF. The CDR3, as DNA: TGTGCCAGCAGCTCAGGGACACACTACACTGAAGCTTTCTTT.

Remarks on this clone: Other nucleotide sequences from this sample produce the same CDR3. V is TRBV6-5 and J is TRBJ2-7, with no clear D. Trimming took 2 bases from V and 2 from J, leaving 7 bases between them. CDR3 length equals 13 residues. CDR1 and CDR2 from the germline V gene are MNHEY and SVGAGI. The CDR3 DNA is TGTGCCAGCAGTTACGGGTTAGCCTACGAGCAGTACTTC. Protein: CASSYGLAYEQYF.

This clone was observed a single time. The CDR3 region has the DNA TGTGCCAGCAGGCCCAGAAGCGATGCCTTCGGGCAGTACTTC. It translates to CASRPRSDAFGQYF. The chain employs TRBV28 and TRBJ2-7; no clear D. V shed 6 bases and J shed 9 bases, with 21 bases lying between them. There are 14 residues in the CDR3. In germline, CDR1 is MDHEN, CDR2 SYDVKM.

V is TRBV30 and J is TRBJ1-2, with 7 bases lining up with TRBD1. The V gene's germline CDR1 is GTSNPN and CDR2 SVGIG (reference sequence). The CDR3 runs 12 residues. Germline trimming cut 3 bases from V and 14 bases from J; bases unmatched to any gene: 12. CDR3 DNA: TGTGCCTGGAGCAGGGGGGGGCCCTCCGGTACCTTC. It is translated as CAWSRGGPSGTF.

The CDR3 spells CASNQAGTSVIEQYF. CDR3 coding DNA: TGTGCCAGCAACCAAGCCGGGACTAGCGTTATCGAGCAGTACTTC. V is TRBV28 and J is TRBJ2-7, with 10 bases aligning to TRBD2. Germline V CDR1 and CDR2: MDHEN, SYDVKM. Germline trimming cut 7 bases from V and 6 bases from J; bases unmatched to any gene: 12. CDR3 length: 15 amino acids. Full variable domain (missing parts from reference TRBV28 and TRBJ2-7): DVKVTQSSRYLVKRTGEKVFLECVQDMDHENMFWYRQDPGLGLRLIYFSYDVKMKEKGDIPEGYSVSREKKERFSLILESASTNQTSMYLCASNQAGTSVIEQYFGPGTRLTVT.

In this sample, this clone turned up once. The chain has TRBV11-2 and TRBJ1-5; 7 bases are a match to TRBD1. The junction had 3 bases not matched to a gene; V was cut back by 3 bases and J by 7 bases. CDR1 and CDR2 (germline): SGHAT, FQNNGV. CDR3 length equals 13 residues. The CDR3 is CASSFNRGQPQHF. CDR3 DNA: TGTGCCAGCAGCTTTAACAGGGGACAGCCCCAGCATTTT. The complete variable domain, with remaining parts taken from reference TRBV11-2 and TRBJ1-5, reads EAGVAQSPRYKIIEKRQSVAFWCNPISGHATLYWYQQILGQGPKLLIQFQNNGVVDDSQLPKDRFSAERLKGVDSTLKIQPAKLEDSAVYLCASSFNRGQPQHFGDGTRLSIL.

This chain connects TRBV29-1 to TRBJ1-3, with 7 nucleotides matching TRBD1. After removal of 3 bases from V and 0 bases from J, the junction contained 20 bases not matched to a gene. The CDR3 loop spans 20 amino acids. Germline lookup yields CDR1 SQVTM and CDR2 ANQGSEA. CDR3: CSVDDDLPDRTEHSGNTIYF. Here the CDR3 DNA reads TGCAGCGTTGATGATGATCTCCCGGACAGGACGGAACACTCTGGAAACACCATATATTTT.

This clone was observed a single time. The rearrangement joins TRBV4-1 to TRBJ1-5; the match to TRBD1 covers 7 bases. The CDR3 consists of 16 residues. Trimming took 0 bases from V and 2 from J; bases not matched to a gene: 4. From germline, CDR1 is MGHRA and CDR2 YSYEKL. CDR3 region: CASSQESQGGNQPQHF. Here the CDR3 DNA reads TGCGCCAGCAGCCAAGAATCCCAGGGGGGCAATCAGCCCCAGCATTTT.

The chain combines TRBV28 with TRBJ1-2; D is perhaps TRBD1 (6 bases). This CDR3 has 14 amino acids. Germline loops: CDR1 MDHEN, CDR2 SYDVKM. V was trimmed by 6 bases and J by 5 bases, leaving 16 bases between them. The CDR3 region is CASSSSGQRYGYTF. CDR3 nucleotide sequence: TGTGCCAGCAGCTCCTCCGGACAGAGATATGGCTACACCTTC.

V usage is TRBV5-6 and J usage is TRBJ1-1; possible D gene TRBD1, 6 bases. V dropped 4 bases and J dropped 3 bases, with 10 bases sitting between them. The CDR3 sequence is 13 residues long. Germline V CDR1 and CDR2: SGHDT, YYEEEE. The CDR3 coding sequence is TGTGCCAGCAGCCCCGAGGGGGACACTGAAGCTTTCTTT. It codes for CASSPEGDTEAFF.

V is TRBV7-2 and J is TRBJ2-1; TRBD2 matches 8 bases. The length of the CDR3 is 15 residues. Germline V CDR1 and CDR2: SGHTA, FQGNSA. With 6 bases clipped from V and 4 bases from J, the junction kept 8 bases outside the gene matches. DNA of the CDR3: TGTGCCAGCAGTCGCGGGAGGACGACTTACAATGAGCAGTTCTTC. Protein product: CASSRGRTTYNEQFF.

This rearrangement joins TRBV5-6 to TRBJ1-3, with D possibly matching TRBD1 (6 bases). This CDR3 spans 14 amino acids. Germline CDR1 and CDR2: SGHDT and YYEEEE. Deletions cut 4 bases from V and 5 bases from J, with 13 bases between. The CDR3 here is CASSPPDRRNTIYF. The CDR3 DNA follows: TGTGCCAGCAGCCCCCCCGACAGGAGAAACACCATATATTTT.